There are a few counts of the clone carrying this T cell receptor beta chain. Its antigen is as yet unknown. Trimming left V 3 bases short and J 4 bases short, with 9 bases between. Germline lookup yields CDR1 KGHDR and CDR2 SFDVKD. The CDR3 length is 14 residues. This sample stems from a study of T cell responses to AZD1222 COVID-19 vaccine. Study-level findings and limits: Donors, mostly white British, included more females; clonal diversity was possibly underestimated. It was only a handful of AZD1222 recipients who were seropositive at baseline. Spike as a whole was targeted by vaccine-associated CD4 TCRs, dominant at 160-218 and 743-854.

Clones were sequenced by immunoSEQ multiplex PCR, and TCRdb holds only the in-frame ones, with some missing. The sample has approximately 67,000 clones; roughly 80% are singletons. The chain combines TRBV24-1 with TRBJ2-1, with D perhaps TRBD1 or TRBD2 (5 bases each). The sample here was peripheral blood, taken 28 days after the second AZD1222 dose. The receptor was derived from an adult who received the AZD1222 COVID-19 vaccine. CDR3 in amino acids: CATSDPWGYNEQFF. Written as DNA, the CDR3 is TGTGCCACCAGTGATCCATGGGGGTACAATGAGCAGTTCTTC.